The 23 T cell receptor beta chains below all came from one sample that was sequenced in a study of Ad26.COV2.S vaccination and SARS-CoV-2 variants. Treatment of the sample: some 20 received Ad26.COV2.S at low or high dose, single or two shots; a few received placebo; per-sample allocation not given. Specimen acquisition occurred on day 63 following the initial vaccine or placebo injection. Clones were read by immunoSEQ multiplex PCR, and TCRdb kept only the in-frame ones, dropping some. The sample includes roughly 400,000 clones, 80% to 95% of them seen just once. The sequences come from peripheral blood, collected in a trial of Ad26.COV2.S vaccine versus placebo. The receptors derive from a person aged 18-60 years who received the Ad26.COV2.S COVID-19 vaccine or a placebo.

The J gene is TRBJ2-1, the V gene TRBV5-1, with 8 bases identical to TRBD2. CDR1 and CDR2 (germline): SGHRS, YFSETQ. CDR3 size: 15 residues. V was clipped by 1 base and J by 6 bases; unmatched bases: 6. This CDR3 is CASSLSDGRANEQFF. CDR3 sequence (DNA): TGCGCCAGCAGCTTGTCTGACGGGAGGGCCAATGAGCAGTTCTTC.

The chain couples TRBV12-3 or TRBV12-4 to TRBJ1-1; a weak D match, TRBD1 (5 bases). The germline V and J ends were trimmed by 7 bases and 4 bases, with 10 bases remaining between them. CDR3 length: 12 residues. The CDR3, as DNA: TGTGCCAGCACCCGGGACCCCACTGAAGCTTTCTTT. The encoded protein is CASTRDPTEAFF.

The chain is built from TRBV2 and TRBJ1-2, with 7 bases matching TRBD1. V was clipped by 4 bases and J by 3 bases; unmatched bases: 11. Germline V gene sequence: CDR1 SNHLY, CDR2 FYNNEI. The CDR3 loop spans 16 amino acids. CDR3 sequence reads: CASSGTTGIKDYGYTF. The CDR3 region has the DNA TGTGCCAGCAGTGGCACGACAGGGATTAAGGACTATGGCTACACCTTC.

The V and J genes are TRBV19 and TRBJ2-1, with D maybe TRBD1 (6 bases). The CDR3 is 12 residues long. The V end lost 10 bases, the J end lost 6 bases, and 13 bases lay between the germline ends. Germline V gene sequence: CDR1 LNHDA, CDR2 SQIVND (reference sequence). The CDR3 loop reads CATATGLNEQFF. The CDR3 bases are TGTGCCACCGCGACAGGACTCAATGAGCAGTTCTTC. The full variable domain, rest sourced from reference TRBV19 and TRBJ2-1, is DGGITQSPKYLFRKEGQNVTLSCEQNLNHDAMYWYRQDPGQGLRLIYYSQIVNDFQKGDIAEGYSVSREKKESFPLTVTSAQKNPTAFYLCATATGLNEQFFGPGTRLTVL.

Comments on this clone: A read error may account for a junction end that differs from germline. The gene calls are TRBV11-2 and TRBJ2-3; TRBD2 agrees at 7 bases. The CDR3 contains 15 residues. Germline CDR1 SGHAT, CDR2 FQNNGV. CDR3 nucleotide sequence: TGTGCCAGCACCTTAGTAAGGGACTACGCAGATACGCAGTATTTT. Translated, it gives CASTLVRDYADTQYF.

The chain joins TRBV2 to TRBJ2-7; no clear D gene. The CDR3 covers 13 residues. V lost 3 bases, J lost 3 bases, and 9 bases lay in between. The germline V gene has CDR1 SNHLY and CDR2 FYNNEI. CDR3 bases: TGTGCCAGCAGTGAGCAAGAGGACTACGAGCAGTACTTC. Translating it yields CASSEQEDYEQYF.

This chain uses TRBV4-1 with TRBJ1-4, with D possibly matching TRBD1 (5 bases). The CDR3 spans 15 residues. Germline assignment: CDR1 MGHRA and CDR2 YSYEKL. Trimming left V 4 bases short and J 8 bases short, with 17 bases between. CDR3 sequence: CASSPVGGGLEKLFF. CDR3 in DNA: TGCGCCAGCAGCCCAGTGGGGGGGGGTCTGGAAAAACTGTTTTTT.

The V gene is TRBV11-2, the J gene TRBJ2-3; no definite D call. Germline V gene lookup returns CDR1 SGHAT and CDR2 FQNNGV. The CDR3 extends over 14 amino acids. V dropped 4 bases and J dropped 1 base, with 9 bases sitting between them. The DNA of the CDR3 is TGTGCCAGCAGCTCCCGTAAGGGCACAGATACGCAGTATTTT. Its translation is CASSSRKGTDTQYF.

This chain joins TRBV7-9 and TRBJ2-7; D unresolved. CDR3 length: 12 residues. Trimming left V 0 bases short and J 5 bases short, with 5 bases between. Per the germline V gene, CDR1 is SEHNR and CDR2 is FQNEAQ (reference sequence). The CDR3 DNA is TGTGCCAGCAGCTTAGCTAAGGACGAGCAGTACTTC. It translates to CASSLAKDEQYF.

The J gene is TRBJ2-5, the V gene TRBV5-1; 9 positions match TRBD2. V shed 0 bases and J 5 bases; nucleotides not matched to a gene: 11. The CDR3 sequence is 17 residues long. Germline CDR1 and CDR2: SGHRS and YFSETQ. In DNA, the CDR3 is TGCGCCAGCAGCTTGGGCCTACTAGGTGCGGGAGGGGAGACCCAGTACTTC. It is translated as CASSLGLLGAGGETQYF.

V and J are TRBV28 and TRBJ1-5; tentative D call: TRBD1 (6 bases). The V gene lost 4 bases and the J gene lost 0 bases, with 16 bases spanning the gap. The CDR3 totals 17 residues. Germline V lookup: CDR1 MDHEN, CDR2 SYDVKM. This chain's CDR3 is CASSSYPDRNSNQPQHF. In DNA, the CDR3 is TGTGCCAGCAGTTCGTACCCCGACAGGAATAGCAATCAGCCCCAGCATTTT.

This chain uses TRBV29-1 with TRBJ2-7, with 8 bases matching TRBD1. V shed 6 bases, J shed 4 bases, and the junction held 14 bases outside the gene matches. Germline values: CDR1 SQVTM, CDR2 ANQGSEA. This CDR3 spans 15 amino acids. CDR3 sequence (DNA): TGCAGCGTCTCACACCCGGGACAGGCCCTTTACGAGCAGTACTTC. Protein product: CSVSHPGQALYEQYF.

V usage is TRBV5-6 and J usage is TRBJ2-4; D remains ambiguous. The V end was cut by 5 bases, the J end by 3 bases, with 15 bases between. The length of the CDR3 is 15 residues. Germline CDR1 reads SGHDT; CDR2 reads YYEEEE. CDR3 coding DNA: TGTGCCAGCAGTTCCTCCGTCTGGAACAAAAACATTCAGTACTTC. Protein: CASSSSVWNKNIQYF.

The chain joins TRBV5-1 to TRBJ2-5; D unresolved. This CDR3 region has 14 residues. Trimming stripped 0 bases from V and 5 bases from J, with 11 bases between. Germline V gene data show CDR1 as SGHRS and CDR2 as YFSETQ. The CDR3 region has the DNA TGCGCCAGCAGCTTGGATGGGGTGGGGGAGACCCAGTACTTC. Translation gives CASSLDGVGETQYF.

The rearrangement links TRBV5-1 to TRBJ2-3; weak D call: TRBD1 (5 bases). Trimming cost V 0 bases and J 1 base, with 15 bases left between them. CDR3 length equals 17 residues. Germline CDR1 is SGHRS and CDR2 is YFSETQ. The CDR3 loop is CASSLEDARVGTDTQYF. CDR3 nucleotide sequence: TGCGCCAGCAGCTTGGAGGATGCCAGGGTAGGCACAGATACGCAGTATTTT.

The V gene is TRBV2, the J gene TRBJ2-1; the D is unclear. Trimming left V 7 bases short and J 2 bases short, with 9 bases between. Germline V gene lookup returns CDR1 SNHLY and CDR2 FYNNEI. This CDR3 spans 13 amino acids. This chain's CDR3 is CASNNGAYNEQFF. CDR3 coding DNA: TGTGCCAGCAATAACGGAGCCTACAATGAGCAGTTCTTC.

CDR3 sequence: CASSQTSGSYEQYF. The CDR3 DNA is TGTGCCAGCAGCCAGACTAGCGGGAGTTACGAGCAGTACTTC. The rearrangement uses TRBV7-9 and TRBJ2-7; 12 nucleotides match TRBD2. Germline CDR1 and CDR2: SEHNR and FQNEAQ (reference sequence). The ends lost 5 bases at V and 4 bases at J; junction bases unmatched: 3. The CDR3 loop spans 14 amino acids.

The chain couples TRBV6-5 to TRBJ1-2, with a weak D call TRBD1 (5 bases). The CDR3 is 13 amino acids. Trimming stripped 5 bases from V and 4 bases from J, with 11 bases between. CDR1 is MNHEY, CDR2 SVGAGI, per germline. CDR3 loop: CASSQGPLYGYTF. The DNA for the CDR3 is TGTGCCAGCAGTCAGGGCCCACTCTATGGCTACACCTTC.

The rearrangement joins TRBV18 to TRBJ1-6; 7 positions agree with TRBD1. CDR3 length equals 20 residues. Germline V gene data show CDR1 as KGHSH and CDR2 as LQKENI. Trimming took 0 bases from V and 0 from J; bases not matched to a gene: 11. The DNA of the CDR3 is TGTGCCAGCTCACCACCCATCTCCGGGACAGCCAGCTCCTATAATTCACCCCTCCACTTT. It codes for CASSPPISGTASSYNSPLHF.

The rearrangement links TRBV4-2 to TRBJ2-5; either TRBD1 or TRBD2 may supply D (5 bases each). CDR1 and CDR2 from the germline V gene are LGHNA and YNFKEQ. The CDR3 covers 16 residues. Trimming stripped 1 base from V and 5 bases from J, with 17 bases between. The CDR3 sequence is CASSQAPRYEGETQYF. The CDR3, as DNA: TGTGCCAGCAGCCAAGCCCCCAGGTATGAGGGGGAGACCCAGTACTTC.

The V gene is TRBV6-6, the J gene TRBJ2-1, with D unresolved. V lost 2 bases to trimming and J lost 5 bases, with 10 bases between them. The CDR3 contains 14 residues. Germline CDR1 MNHNY, CDR2 SVGAGI (reference sequence). CDR3 bases: TGTGCCAGCAGTTACGGCCGATATAACAATGAGCAGTTCTTC. Encoded protein: CASSYGRYNNEQFF.

The V and J genes are TRBV23-1 and TRBJ1-1; 7 bases align to TRBD1. TRBV23-1 is an ORF, with its function uncertain. The J segment lost 5 bases and the V segment lost 10 bases, leaving 19 bases of the junction unmatched. The CDR3 consists of 16 residues. This CDR3 reads CATSEGRGRGSTEAFF. The CDR3 nucleotides are TGCGCCACCTCCGAAGGGAGGGGGCGAGGGAGTACTGAAGCTTTCTTT.

This sequence joins TRBV7-9 and TRBJ2-5; 8 nucleotides line up with TRBD2. This CDR3 contains 15 residues. Germline V gene data show CDR1 as SEHNR and CDR2 as FQNEAQ (reference sequence). V was pared by 3 bases and J by 6 bases, with 9 bases of the junction left unmatched. CDR3 protein: CASSLEREGIKTQYF. The CDR3 region has the DNA TGTGCCAGCAGCTTGGAACGGGAGGGTATAAAGACCCAGTACTTC. The entire variable domain, with the rest obtained from reference TRBV7-9 and TRBJ2-5, is as follows: DTGVSQNPRHKITKRGQNVTFRCDPISEHNRLYWYRQTLGQGPEFLTYFQNEAQLEKSRLLSDRFSAERPKGSFSTLEIQRTEQGDSAMYLCASSLEREGIKTQYFGPGTRLLVL.